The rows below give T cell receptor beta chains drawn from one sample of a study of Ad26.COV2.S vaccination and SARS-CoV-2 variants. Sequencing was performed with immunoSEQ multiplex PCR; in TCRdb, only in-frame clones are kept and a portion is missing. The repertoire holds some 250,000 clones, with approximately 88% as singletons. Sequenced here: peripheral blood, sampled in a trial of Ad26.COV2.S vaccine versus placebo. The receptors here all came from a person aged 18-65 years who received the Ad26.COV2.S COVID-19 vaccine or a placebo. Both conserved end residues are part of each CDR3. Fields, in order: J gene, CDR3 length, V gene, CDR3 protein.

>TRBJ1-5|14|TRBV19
CASSIRTGNQPQHF
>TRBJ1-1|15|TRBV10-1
CASSERRTGGTEAFF
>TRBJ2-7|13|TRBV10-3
CAISWSQHYEQYF
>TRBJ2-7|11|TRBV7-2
CASSLSYEQYF
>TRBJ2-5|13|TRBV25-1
CASSAQGQETQYF
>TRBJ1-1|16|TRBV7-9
CASSSKPTARGTEAFF
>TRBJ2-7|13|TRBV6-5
CASSWGQGNGQYF
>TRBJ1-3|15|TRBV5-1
CASSELTGIGNTIYF
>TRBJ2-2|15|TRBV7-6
CASSLGQGGTGELFF
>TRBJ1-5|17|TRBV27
CASSAVSGPYSNQPQHF
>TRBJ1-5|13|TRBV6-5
CASSYSTNQPQHF
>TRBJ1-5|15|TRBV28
CASSLRGAGNQPQHF
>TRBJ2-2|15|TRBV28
CASSPAGTGAGELFF
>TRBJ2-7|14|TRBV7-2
CASSLAGDPDEQYF
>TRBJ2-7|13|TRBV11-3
CASSFQGGYEQYF
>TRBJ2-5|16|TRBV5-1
CASSLVPGLGGETQYF
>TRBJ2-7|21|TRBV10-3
CAVNSRLKIRDRSIISYEQYF
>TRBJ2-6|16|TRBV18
CASSPGQTSGANVLTF
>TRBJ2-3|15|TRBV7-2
CASSLLSGVGSTQYF
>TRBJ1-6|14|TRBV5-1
CASSLVSMDSPLHF
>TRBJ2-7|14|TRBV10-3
CAISETGTGGEQYF
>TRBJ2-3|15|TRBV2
CASRLSGTVTDTQYF
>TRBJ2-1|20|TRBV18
CASSTIRKGLAGATYNEQFF
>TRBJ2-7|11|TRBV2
CASSEVNEQYF
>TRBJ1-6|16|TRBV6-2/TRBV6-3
CASSYETGGMDSPLHF
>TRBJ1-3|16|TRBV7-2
CASSLASASSGNTIYF
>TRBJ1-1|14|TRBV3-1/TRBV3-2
CASSPRQGRGEAFF
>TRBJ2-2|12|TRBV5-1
CASSLANGELFF
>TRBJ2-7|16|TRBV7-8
CASSQLGTSGIHEQYF
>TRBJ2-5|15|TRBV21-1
CASMPGLGGGETQYF
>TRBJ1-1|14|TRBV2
CASRPGQVNTEAFF
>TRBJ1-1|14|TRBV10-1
CASFDREMNTEAFF
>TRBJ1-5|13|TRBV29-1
CSVGPAADQPQHF
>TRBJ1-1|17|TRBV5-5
CASSLIGTSLVNTEAFF
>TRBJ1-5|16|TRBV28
CASSPAGTAGNQPQHF